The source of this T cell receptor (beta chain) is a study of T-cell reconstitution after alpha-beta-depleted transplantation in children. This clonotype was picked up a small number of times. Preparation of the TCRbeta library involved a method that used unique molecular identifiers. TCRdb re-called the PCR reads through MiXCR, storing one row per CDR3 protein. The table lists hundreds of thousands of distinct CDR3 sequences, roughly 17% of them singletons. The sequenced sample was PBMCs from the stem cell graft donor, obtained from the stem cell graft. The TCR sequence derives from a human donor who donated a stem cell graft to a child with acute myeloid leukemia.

The CDR3 here is CASSFNRDHDEKLFF. In DNA, the CDR3 is TGTGCCAGCAGCTTCAACCGGGACCACGATGAAAAACTGTTTTTT. The chain has TRBV7-9 and TRBJ1-4; a possible D gene is TRBD1 (5 bases). V gave up 3 bases and J gave up 6 bases, with 14 bases separating them. The CDR3 has 15 amino acids. Germline CDR1 is SEHNR and CDR2 is FQNEAQ (reference sequence).